These T cell receptor beta chains were read from a single sample in a study of blood T cell repertoires in COVID-19. Using immunoSEQ multiplex PCR, the repertoire was profiled, and TCRdb retains in-frame clones only, with some absent. The sample lists fewer than 350,000 clones, almost 90% occurring once. The specimen was PBMCs or T cells enriched from blood (not recorded which). The receptor source for this set is a woman under 30 with acute COVID-19. The CDR3 runs from the conserved cysteine through the conserved F or W. Fields, in order: J gene, D gene, V gene, clone size, CDR3 DNA, CDR3 protein. A D gene is named only where the DNA matches it firmly. Size is omitted from some rows. Given values are once, few, many or a class for expanded clones.

>TRBJ2-3|NA|TRBV5-4|NA
TGTGCCAGCAGCTTGTGGATTAGCGGCCCCTCAAGCACAGATACGCAGTATTTT
CASSLWISGPSSTDTQYF
>TRBJ2-5|NA|TRBV18|NA
TGTGCCAGCTCAGAACGGGTCGGTCGAGAGACCCAGTACTTC
CASSERVGRETQYF
>TRBJ2-7|TRBD2|TRBV18|NA
TGTGCCAGCTCACCGAGACTAGCAGCCCTCTACGAGCAGTACTTC
CASSPRLAALYEQYF
>TRBJ2-7|NA|TRBV7-9|NA
TGTGCCAGCAGCTATCGGGACTCTACCCTATACGAGCAGTACTTC
CASSYRDSTLYEQYF
>TRBJ1-6|NA|TRBV6-5|NA
TGTGCCAGCAGTTCCCGGGACATCTCCTATAATTCACCCCTCCACTTT
CASSSRDISYNSPLHF
>TRBJ2-7|NA|TRBV6-2/TRBV6-3|few
TGTGCCAGCAGTTACTCGGTCGGGAGCCGCTCCTACGAGCAGTACTTC
CASSYSVGSRSYEQYF
>TRBJ1-3|NA|TRBV6-1|once
TGTGCCAGCAGTGAGGGGCCCTTTGGAAACACCATATATTTT
CASSEGPFGNTIYF
>TRBJ2-1|TRBD2|TRBV7-9|NA
TGTGCCAGCAGCACGTCTATGAGCGGGGGCAATGAGCAGTTCTTC
CASSTSMSGGNEQFF
>TRBJ1-4|NA|TRBV5-8|NA
TGTGCCAGCAGCTTGGTACCTCAACAGAAGATTAATGAAAAACTGTTTTTT
CASSLVPQQKINEKLFF
>TRBJ2-5|NA|TRBV9|NA
TGTGCCAGCAGCAGGAATGGGCGAGAGACCCAGTACTTC
CASSRNGRETQYF
>TRBJ1-1|TRBD1|TRBV6-2/TRBV6-3|once
TGTGCCAGCAGTTACCAACGGGACAGGTTGAACACTGAAGCTTTCTTT
CASSYQRDRLNTEAFF
>TRBJ2-3|TRBD1|TRBV30|NA
TGTGCCTGGAACCTTAGGGGGCGAGGCACAGATACGCAGTATTTT
CAWNLRGRGTDTQYF
>TRBJ2-7|TRBD2|TRBV7-2|NA
TGTGCCAGCAGCTTAAGGACCCTCGGCGGGAGGAGCTCCTACGAGCAGTACTTC
CASSLRTLGGRSSYEQYF
>TRBJ2-1|TRBD1|TRBV6-5|NA
TGTGCCAGCAGTTCAATAGGGACAGGGGGTGACAATGAGCAGTTCTTC
CASSSIGTGGDNEQFF